The clone carrying this T cell receptor (beta chain) was picked up one time. This specimen belongs to a study of blood T cell repertoires in COVID-19. Study details: T cells, B-cell-depleted T cells, or PBMCs provided the cDNA or gDNA that served as material.

Measured with immunoSEQ multiplex PCR; TCRdb has only the in-frame clones, and not every one. The data show hundreds of thousands of clones, 88% seen once. Cohorts were determined from participant-reported clinical history. Sequences were obtained from PBMCs or T cells enriched from blood (not recorded which). This sequence originates from a woman aged 45 to 65 who had recovered from COVID-19.

CDR3 DNA sequence: TGTGCCAGCAGTCCCCGGACTAGCTCCGAGCAGTACTTC. Residues: CASSPRTSSEQYF. The chain recombines TRBV12-3 or TRBV12-4 with TRBJ2-7, with TRBD2 matching 8 bases. This CDR3 is built from 13 residues. J gave up 6 bases and V 5 bases, and 6 bases lay outside the gene matches.